The rows below give T cell receptor beta chains drawn from one sample of a study of blood T cell repertoires in COVID-19. The assay was immunoSEQ multiplex PCR, and TCRdb's table has in-frame clones only and misses some. The top ten clones hold around 3.9% of a sample with 350,000 or so clones, roughly 89% of them seen once. The specimen sequenced was peripheral blood. The receptors here all came from a woman aged 60-70 years with COVID-19, enrolled during active disease. Both conserved end residues are trimmed from each CDR3.

length	V	CDR3
11	TRBV19	ASSPGAGSPLH
12	TRBV5-1	ASSAQGAGNTIY
10	TRBV7-9	ASSQTGAEAF
13	TRBV10-1	ASRVQRGLNSPLH
12	TRBV7-9	ASSFQGGDYGYT
11	TRBV19	ASSLSLLGGAF
11	TRBV6-5	ASRPNRDSPLH
13	TRBV9	ASSARSGTYNEQF
12	TRBV9	ASSPSQGAYEQY
14	TRBV6-5	ASSYPRTGTLQPQH
13	TRBV7-7	ASSLPQGRCEKLF
12	TRBV4-1	ASSQEPGSYEQY
14	TRBV18	ASSPWKGLQNSPLH
12	TRBV5-1	ASSLGDSRETQY
11	TRBV2	ASSGTGNQPQH
12	TRBV28	ASSFPALNTEAF
13	TRBV14	ASSPRGQGGETQY
11	TRBV2	ASSGNRDTEAF
14	TRBV5-1	ASSLLPTSGGETQY
10	TRBV6-6	ASQGVSLGYT
10	TRBV9	ASTSGGRGYT
11	TRBV27	ASRGSENYGYT
13	TRBV7-3	ASSLRTSSYNEQF
13	TRBV5-1	ASSSLGQRGSPLH
10	TRBV3-1/TRBV3-2	ASSLGREGYT